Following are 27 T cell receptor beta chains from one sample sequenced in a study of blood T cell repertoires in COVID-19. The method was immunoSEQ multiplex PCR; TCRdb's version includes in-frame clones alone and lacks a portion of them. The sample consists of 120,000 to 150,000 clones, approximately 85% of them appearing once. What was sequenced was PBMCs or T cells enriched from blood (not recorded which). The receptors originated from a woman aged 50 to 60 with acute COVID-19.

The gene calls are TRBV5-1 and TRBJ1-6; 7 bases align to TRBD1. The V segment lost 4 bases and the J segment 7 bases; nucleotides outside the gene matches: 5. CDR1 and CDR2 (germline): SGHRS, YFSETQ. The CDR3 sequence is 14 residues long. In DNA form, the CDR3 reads TGCGCCAGCAGCCGGGACAGCCAAAATTCACCCCTCCACTTT. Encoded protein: CASSRDSQNSPLHF.

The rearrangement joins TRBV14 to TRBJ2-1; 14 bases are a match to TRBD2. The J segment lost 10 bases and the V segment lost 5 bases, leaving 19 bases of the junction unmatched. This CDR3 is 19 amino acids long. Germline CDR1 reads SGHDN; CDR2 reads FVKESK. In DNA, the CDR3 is TGTGCCAGCAGCGACGTGATCTCCAAGGGACTAGCGGGAGTCAAAGAGCAGTTCTTC. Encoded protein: CASSDVISKGLAGVKEQFF.

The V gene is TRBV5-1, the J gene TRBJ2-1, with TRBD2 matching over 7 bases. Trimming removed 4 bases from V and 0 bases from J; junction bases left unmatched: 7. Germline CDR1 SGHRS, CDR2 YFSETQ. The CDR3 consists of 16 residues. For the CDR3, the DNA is TGCGCCAGCAGCCAGGCTGGCGGGAGCTCCTACAATGAGCAGTTCTTC. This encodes CASSQAGGSSYNEQFF.

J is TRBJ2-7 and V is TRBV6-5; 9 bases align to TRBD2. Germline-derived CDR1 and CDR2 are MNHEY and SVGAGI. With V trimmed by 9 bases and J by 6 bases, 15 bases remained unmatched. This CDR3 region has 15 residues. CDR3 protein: CASTRAGGLPSEQYF. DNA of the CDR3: TGTGCCAGTACGAGAGCGGGAGGCCTACCGTCCGAGCAGTACTTC.

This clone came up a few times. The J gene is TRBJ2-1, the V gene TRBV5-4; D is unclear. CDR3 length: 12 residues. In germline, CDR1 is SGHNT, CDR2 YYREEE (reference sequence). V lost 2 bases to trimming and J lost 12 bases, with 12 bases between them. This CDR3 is CASSFGRGWQFF. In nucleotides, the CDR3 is TGTGCCAGCAGCTTTGGTAGAGGTTGGCAGTTCTTC.

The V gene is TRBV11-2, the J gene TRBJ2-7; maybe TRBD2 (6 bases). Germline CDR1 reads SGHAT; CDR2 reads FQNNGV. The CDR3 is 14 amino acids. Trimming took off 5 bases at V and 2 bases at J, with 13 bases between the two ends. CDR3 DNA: TGTGCCAGCAGCGTTAGCGGACCGACCTACGAGCAGTACTTC. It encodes CASSVSGPTYEQYF.

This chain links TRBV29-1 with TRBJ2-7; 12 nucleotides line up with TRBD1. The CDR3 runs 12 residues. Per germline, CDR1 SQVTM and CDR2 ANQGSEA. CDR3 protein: CSAGTGGDEQYF. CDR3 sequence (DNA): TGCAGTGCCGGGACAGGGGGCGACGAGCAGTACTTC.

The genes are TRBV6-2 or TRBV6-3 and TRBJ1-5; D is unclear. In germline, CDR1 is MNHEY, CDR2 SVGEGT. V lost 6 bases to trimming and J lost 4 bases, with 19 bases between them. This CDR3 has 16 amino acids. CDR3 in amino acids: CASSPGLPLQNQPQHF. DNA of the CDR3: TGTGCCAGCAGCCCTGGACTTCCCCTGCAAAATCAGCCCCAGCATTTT.

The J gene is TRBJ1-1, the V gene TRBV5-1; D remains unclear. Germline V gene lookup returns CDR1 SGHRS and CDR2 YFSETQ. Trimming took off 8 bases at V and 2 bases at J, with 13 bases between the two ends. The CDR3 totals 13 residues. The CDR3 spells CASAQALNTEAFF. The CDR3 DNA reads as TGCGCCAGTGCTCAGGCTTTAAACACTGAAGCTTTCTTT. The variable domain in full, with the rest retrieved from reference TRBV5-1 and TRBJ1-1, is KAGVTQTPRYLIKTRGQQVTLSCSPISGHRSVSWYQQTPGQGLQFLFEYFSETQRNKGNFPGRFSGRQFSNSRSEMNVSTLELGDSALYLCASAQALNTEAFFGQGTRLTVV.

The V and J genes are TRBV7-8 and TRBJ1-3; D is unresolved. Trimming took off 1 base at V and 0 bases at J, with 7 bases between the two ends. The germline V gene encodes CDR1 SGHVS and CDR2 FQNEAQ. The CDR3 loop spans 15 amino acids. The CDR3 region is CASSLEAGSGNTIYF. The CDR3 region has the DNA TGTGCCAGCAGCTTAGAGGCGGGCTCTGGAAACACCATATATTTT.

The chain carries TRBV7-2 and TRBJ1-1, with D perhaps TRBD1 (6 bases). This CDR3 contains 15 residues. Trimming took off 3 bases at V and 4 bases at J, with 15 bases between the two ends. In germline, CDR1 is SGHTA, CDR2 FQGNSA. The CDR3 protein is CASSFGQTPGTEAFF. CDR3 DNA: TGTGCCAGCAGCTTTGGACAGACCCCCGGCACTGAAGCTTTCTTT.

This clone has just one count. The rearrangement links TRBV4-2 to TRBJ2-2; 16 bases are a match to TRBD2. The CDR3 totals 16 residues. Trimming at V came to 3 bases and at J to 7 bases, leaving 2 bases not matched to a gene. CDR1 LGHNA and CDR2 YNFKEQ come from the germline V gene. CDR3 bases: TGTGCCAGCAGCCAGGGACTAGCGGGAGGGATCGGGGAGCTGTTTTTT. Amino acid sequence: CASSQGLAGGIGELFF.

The CDR3 loop is CATSDRDFNYGYTF. CDR3 sequence (DNA): TGTGCCACCAGTGACCGGGATTTTAACTATGGCTACACCTTC. The V gene is TRBV24-1, the J gene TRBJ1-2; D gene uncertain. Per germline, CDR1 KGHDR and CDR2 SFDVKD. The CDR3 loop spans 14 amino acids. V lost 4 bases and J lost 1, with 9 bases in between.

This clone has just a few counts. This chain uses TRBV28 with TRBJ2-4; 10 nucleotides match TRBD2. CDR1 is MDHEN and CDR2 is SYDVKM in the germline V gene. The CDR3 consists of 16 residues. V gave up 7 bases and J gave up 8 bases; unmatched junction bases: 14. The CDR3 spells CASTPWISGRGDIQYF. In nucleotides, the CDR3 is TGTGCCAGCACCCCCTGGATAAGCGGGAGGGGTGACATTCAGTACTTC. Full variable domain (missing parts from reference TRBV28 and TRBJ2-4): DVKVTQSSRYLVKRTGEKVFLECVQDMDHENMFWYRQDPGLGLRLIYFSYDVKMKEKGDIPEGYSVSREKKERFSLILESASTNQTSMYLCASTPWISGRGDIQYFGAGTRLSVL.

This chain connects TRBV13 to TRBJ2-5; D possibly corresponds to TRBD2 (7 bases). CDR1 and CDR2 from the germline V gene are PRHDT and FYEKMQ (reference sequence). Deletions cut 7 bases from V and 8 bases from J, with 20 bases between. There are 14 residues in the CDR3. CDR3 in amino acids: CASTSLTGGGTQYF. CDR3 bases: TGTGCCAGCACCTCCCTGACTGGCGGGGGCACCCAGTACTTC.

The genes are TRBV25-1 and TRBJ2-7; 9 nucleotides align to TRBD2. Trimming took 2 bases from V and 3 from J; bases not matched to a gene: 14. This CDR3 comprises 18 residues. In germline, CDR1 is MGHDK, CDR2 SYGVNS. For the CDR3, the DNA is TGTGCCAGCAGTGAAATTAATAGCGGGAGAGGGGCCCACTACGAGCAGTACTTC. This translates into CASSEINSGRGAHYEQYF.

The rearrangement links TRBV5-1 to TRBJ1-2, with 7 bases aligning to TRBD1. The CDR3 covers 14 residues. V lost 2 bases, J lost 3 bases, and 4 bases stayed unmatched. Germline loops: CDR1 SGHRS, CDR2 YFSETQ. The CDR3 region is CASSFTGDDYGYTF. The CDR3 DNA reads TGCGCCAGCAGCTTCACAGGGGACGACTATGGCTACACCTTC.

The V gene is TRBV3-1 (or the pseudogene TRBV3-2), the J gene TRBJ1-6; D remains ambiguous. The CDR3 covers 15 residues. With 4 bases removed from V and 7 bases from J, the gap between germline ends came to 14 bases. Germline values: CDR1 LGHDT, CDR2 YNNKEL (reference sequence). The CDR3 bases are TGTGCCAGCAGCCTGGTGGGAGCGACCAATTCACCCCTCCACTTT. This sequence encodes CASSLVGATNSPLHF.

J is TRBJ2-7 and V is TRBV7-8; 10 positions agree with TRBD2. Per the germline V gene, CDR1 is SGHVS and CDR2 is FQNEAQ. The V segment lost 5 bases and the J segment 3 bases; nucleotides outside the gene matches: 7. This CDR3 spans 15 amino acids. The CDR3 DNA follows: TGTGCCAGCAGCCTCGGACTAGCGGATAGCTACGAGCAGTACTTC. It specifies CASSLGLADSYEQYF. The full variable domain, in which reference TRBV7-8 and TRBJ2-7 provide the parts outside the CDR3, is GAGVSQSPRYKVAKRGQDVALRCDPISGHVSLFWYQQALGQGPEFLTYFQNEAQLDKSGLPSDRFFAERPEGSVSTLKIQRTQQEDSAVYLCASSLGLADSYEQYFGPGTRLTVT.

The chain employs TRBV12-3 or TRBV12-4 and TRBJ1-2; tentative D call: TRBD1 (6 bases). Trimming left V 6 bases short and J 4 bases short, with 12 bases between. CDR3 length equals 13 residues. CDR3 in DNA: TGTGCCAGCAGCCCTTCGACAGGCTATGGCTACACCTTC. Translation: CASSPSTGYGYTF.

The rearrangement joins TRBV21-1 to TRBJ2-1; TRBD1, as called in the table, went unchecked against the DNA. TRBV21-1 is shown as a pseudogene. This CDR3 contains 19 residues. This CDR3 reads CASSKGEEEGATSYNEQFF. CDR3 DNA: TGTGCCAGCAGCAAAGGTGAGGAGGAGGGGGCGACTTCCTACAATGAGCAGTTCTTC.

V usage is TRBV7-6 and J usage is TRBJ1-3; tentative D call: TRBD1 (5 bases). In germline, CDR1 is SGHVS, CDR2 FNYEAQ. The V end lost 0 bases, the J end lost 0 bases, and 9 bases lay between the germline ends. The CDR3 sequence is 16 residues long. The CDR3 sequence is CASSLATVSSGNTIYF. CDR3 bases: TGTGCCAGCAGCTTAGCGACAGTCTCCTCTGGAAACACCATATATTTT.

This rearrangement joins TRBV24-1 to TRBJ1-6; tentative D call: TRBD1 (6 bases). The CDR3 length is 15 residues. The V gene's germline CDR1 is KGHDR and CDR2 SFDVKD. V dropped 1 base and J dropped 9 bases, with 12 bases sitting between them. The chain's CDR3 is CATSDLGQGSSPLHF. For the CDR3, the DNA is TGTGCCACCAGTGATTTAGGTCAGGGGAGTTCACCCCTCCACTTT.

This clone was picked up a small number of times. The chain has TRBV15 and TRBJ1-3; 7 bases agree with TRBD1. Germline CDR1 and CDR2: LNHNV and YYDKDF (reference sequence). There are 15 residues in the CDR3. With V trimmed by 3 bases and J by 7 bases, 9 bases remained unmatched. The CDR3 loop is CATSRAGTERNTIYF. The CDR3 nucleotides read TGTGCCACCAGCAGGGCCGGGACAGAAAGGAACACCATATATTTT.

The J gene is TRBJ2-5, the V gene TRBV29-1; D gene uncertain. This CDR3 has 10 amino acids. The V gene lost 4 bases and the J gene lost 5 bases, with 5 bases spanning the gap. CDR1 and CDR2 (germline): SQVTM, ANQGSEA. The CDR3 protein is CSVGEETQYF. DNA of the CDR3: TGCAGCGTTGGTGAGGAGACCCAGTACTTC.

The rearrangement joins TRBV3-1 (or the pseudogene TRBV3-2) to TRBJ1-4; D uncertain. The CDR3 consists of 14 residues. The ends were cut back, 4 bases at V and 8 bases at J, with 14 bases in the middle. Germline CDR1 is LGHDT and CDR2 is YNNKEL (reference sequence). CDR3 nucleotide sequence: TGTGCCAGCAGCCGCAGGCCACTAGAGGAAAAACTGTTTTTT. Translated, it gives CASSRRPLEEKLFF.

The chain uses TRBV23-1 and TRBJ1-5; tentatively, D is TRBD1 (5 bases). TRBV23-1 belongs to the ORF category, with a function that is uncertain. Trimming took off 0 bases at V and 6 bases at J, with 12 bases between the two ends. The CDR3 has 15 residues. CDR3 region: CASSQSPGHGQPQHF. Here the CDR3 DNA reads TGCGCCAGCAGTCAATCGCCAGGGCACGGTCAGCCCCAGCATTTT.